Listed below are T cell receptor beta chains from one sample, sequenced in a study of blood T cell repertoires in COVID-19. Only in-frame clones appear in the TCRdb table, and some are missing; sequencing was by immunoSEQ multiplex PCR. The table has a few hundred thousand clones, 89% seen once. Sequenced input: peripheral blood. The receptors shown here come from a woman in her sixties or seventies with acute or convalescent COVID-19. CDR3s leave out the opening cysteine and the closing phenylalanine or tryptophan.

TRBV5-4	ASSLKEYGGTYEQY
TRBV15	ATSRGRGRIGRNTIY
TRBV25-1	ASSEFGRREGEQF
TRBV19	ASIAEREGLNEQF
TRBV5-4	ASSPGTSVGTDTQY
TRBV2	AAGRESNQPQH
TRBV9	ASSVSPRVGETQY
TRBV6-2/TRBV6-3	ASSSQHSGTEAF
TRBV2	ASSVTGASPGDQY
TRBV7-9	ASSLSAGELF
TRBV3-1/TRBV3-2	ASSQGTGGETQY
TRBV27	ASSSGQGIGNTIY
TRBV15	ATSSGDRGQSDTQY
TRBV5-1	ASSFGQGTSPLH